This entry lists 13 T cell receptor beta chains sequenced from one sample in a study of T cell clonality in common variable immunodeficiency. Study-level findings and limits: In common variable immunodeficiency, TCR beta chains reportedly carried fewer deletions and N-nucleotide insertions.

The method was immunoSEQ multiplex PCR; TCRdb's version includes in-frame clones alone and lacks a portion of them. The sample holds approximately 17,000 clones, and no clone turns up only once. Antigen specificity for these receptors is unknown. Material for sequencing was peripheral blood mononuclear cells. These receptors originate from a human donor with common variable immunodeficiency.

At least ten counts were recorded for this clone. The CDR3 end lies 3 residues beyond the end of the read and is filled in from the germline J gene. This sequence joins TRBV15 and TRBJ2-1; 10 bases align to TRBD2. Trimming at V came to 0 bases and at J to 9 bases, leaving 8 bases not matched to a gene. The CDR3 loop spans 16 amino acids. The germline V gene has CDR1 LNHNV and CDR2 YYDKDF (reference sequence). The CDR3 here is CATSRDRGLARGEQFF. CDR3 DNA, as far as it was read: TGTGCCACCAGCAGAGATCGGGGACTAGCGAGGGGTGAG.

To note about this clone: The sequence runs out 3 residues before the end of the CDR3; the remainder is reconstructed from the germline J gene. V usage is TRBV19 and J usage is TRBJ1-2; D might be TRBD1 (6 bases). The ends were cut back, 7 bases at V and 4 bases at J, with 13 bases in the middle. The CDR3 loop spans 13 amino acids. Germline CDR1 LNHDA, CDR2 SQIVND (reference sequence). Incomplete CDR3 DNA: TGTGCCAGTACCTCCCAGGGGCTCTATGGC. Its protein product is CASTSQGLYG. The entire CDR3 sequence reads CASTSQGLYGYTF.

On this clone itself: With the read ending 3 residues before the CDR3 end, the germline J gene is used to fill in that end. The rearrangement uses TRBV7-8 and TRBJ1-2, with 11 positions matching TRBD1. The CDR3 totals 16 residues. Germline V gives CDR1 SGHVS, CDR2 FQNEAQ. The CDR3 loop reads CASSLVRGQGARGYTF. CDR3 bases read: TGTGCCAGCAGCTTAGTACGTGGACAGGGGGCCCGAGGC.

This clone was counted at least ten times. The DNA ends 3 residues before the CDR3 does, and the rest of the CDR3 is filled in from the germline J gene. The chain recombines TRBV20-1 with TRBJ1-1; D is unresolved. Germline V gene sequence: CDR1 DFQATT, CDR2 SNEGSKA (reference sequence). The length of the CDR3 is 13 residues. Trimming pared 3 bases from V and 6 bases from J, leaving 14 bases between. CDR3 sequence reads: CSARHQAGAEAFF. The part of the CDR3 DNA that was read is TGCAGTGCTAGGCACCAGGCGGGTGCTGAA.

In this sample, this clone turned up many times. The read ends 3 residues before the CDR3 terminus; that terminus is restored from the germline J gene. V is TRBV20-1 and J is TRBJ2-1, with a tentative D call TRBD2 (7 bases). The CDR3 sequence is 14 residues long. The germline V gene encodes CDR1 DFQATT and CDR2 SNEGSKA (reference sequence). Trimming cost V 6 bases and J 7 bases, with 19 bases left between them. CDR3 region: CSAPVRGARNEQFF. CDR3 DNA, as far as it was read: TGCAGTGCCCCGGTTCGGGGGGCAAGAAATGAG.

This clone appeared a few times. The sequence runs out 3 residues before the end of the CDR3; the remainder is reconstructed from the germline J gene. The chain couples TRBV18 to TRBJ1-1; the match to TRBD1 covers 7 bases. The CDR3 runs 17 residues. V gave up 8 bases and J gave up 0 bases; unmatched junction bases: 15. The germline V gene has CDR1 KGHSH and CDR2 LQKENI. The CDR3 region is CASDRTGVEKVNTEAFF. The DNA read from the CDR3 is TGTGCCAGCGACCGAACAGGGGTCGAAAAGGTGAACACTGAA.

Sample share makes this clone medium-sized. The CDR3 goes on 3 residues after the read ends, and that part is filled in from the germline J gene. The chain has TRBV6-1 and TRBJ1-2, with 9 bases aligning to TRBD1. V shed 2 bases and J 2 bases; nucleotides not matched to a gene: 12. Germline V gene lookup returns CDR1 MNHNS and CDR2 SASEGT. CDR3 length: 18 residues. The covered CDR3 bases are TGTGCCAGCAGTGAAAGAGTTACCGGAGGACAGGGGAACTATGGC. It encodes CASSERVTGGQGNYG. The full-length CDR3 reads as CASSERVTGGQGNYGYTF.

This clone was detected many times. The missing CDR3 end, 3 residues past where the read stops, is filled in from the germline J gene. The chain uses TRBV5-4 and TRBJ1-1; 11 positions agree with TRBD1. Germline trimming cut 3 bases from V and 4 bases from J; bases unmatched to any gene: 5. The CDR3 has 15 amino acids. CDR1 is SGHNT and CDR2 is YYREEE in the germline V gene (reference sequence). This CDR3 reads CASSSRDRGGTEAFF. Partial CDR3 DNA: TGTGCCAGCAGCTCACGGGACAGGGGGGGCACTGAA.

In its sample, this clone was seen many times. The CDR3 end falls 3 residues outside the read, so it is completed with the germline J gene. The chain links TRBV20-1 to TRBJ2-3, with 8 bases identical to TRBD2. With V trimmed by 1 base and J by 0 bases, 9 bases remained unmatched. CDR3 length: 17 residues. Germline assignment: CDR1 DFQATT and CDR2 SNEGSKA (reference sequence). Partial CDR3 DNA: TGCAGTGCTAGAGTTGCGGGAGGAAGCTCGAGCACAGATACG. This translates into CSARVAGGSSSTDT. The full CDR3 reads CSARVAGGSSSTDTQYF.

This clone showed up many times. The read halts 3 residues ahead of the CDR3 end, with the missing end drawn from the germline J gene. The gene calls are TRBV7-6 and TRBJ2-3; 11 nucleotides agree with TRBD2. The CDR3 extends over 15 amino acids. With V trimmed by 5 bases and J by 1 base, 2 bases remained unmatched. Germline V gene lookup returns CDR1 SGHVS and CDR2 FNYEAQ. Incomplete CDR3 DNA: TGTGCCAGCAGCCTGGGACTAGCGGGCACAGATACG. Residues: CASSLGLAGTDT. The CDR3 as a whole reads CASSLGLAGTDTQYF.

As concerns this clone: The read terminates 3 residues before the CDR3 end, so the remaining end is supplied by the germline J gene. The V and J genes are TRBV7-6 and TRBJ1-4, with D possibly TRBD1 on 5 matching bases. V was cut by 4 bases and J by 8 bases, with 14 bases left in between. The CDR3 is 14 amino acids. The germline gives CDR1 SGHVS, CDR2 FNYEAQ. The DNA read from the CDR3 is TGTGCCAGCAGCTCCGGGGGGGGGAAGGAAAAA. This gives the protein CASSSGGGKEK. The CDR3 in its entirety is CASSSGGGKEKLFF.

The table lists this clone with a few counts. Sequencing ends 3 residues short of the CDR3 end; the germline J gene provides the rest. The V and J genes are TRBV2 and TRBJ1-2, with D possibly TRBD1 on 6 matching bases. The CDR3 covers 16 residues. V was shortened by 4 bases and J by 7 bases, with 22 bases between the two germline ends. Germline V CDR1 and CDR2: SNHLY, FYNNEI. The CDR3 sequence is CASSGLGLAGGRGYTF. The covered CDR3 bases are TGTGCCAGCAGTGGATTAGGACTAGCGGGGGGGCGTGGC.

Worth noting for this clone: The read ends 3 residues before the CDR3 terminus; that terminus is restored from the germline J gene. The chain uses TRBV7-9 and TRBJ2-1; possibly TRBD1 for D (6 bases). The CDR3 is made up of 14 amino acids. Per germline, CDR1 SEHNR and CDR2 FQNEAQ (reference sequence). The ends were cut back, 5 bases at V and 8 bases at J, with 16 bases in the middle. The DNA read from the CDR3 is TGTGCCAGCAGCCCTCAGGGGTTCGAGGATGAG. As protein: CASSPQGFEDE. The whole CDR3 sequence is CASSPQGFEDEQFF.